These T cell receptor beta chains were read from a single sample in a study of spatial heterogeneity in lung cancer. Each CDR3 protein gets one entry after TCRdb re-called the 5' RACE reads with MiXCR. The table includes about 13,000 distinct CDR3 sequences, about 5.4% detected once. Sequencing was performed on lung tumor tissue, taken at surgery. The receptors shown here come from a female donor with early-stage non-small cell lung cancer. Each CDR3 is given with its conserved first and last residue. Each record gives: D gene, V gene, clone size, J gene, CDR3 DNA, CDR3 protein. The D gene is left open where the match is weak. Not every row has a clone size; where given, it reads once, few, many or a size class.

d_gene: TRBD1
v_gene: TRBV12-3/TRBV12-4
abundance: many
j_gene: TRBJ1-5
CDR3nt: TGTGCCAGCAGCCATGGACAGGGCTGGCAGCCCCAGCATTTT
CDR3aa: CASSHGQGWQPQHF

d_gene: NA
v_gene: TRBV4-2
abundance: many
j_gene: TRBJ1-1
CDR3nt: TGTGCCAGCAGCCGAGGACAGATAAACACTGAAGCTTTCTTT
CDR3aa: CASSRGQINTEAFF

d_gene: NA
v_gene: TRBV20-1
abundance: many
j_gene: TRBJ1-1
CDR3nt: TGCAGTGCTAGGCGACCTGACCGGGAGACTGAAGCTTTCTTT
CDR3aa: CSARRPDRETEAFF

d_gene: NA
v_gene: TRBV5-1
abundance: few
j_gene: TRBJ2-1
CDR3nt: TGCGCCAGCACGCACCAGGGGGGGAATGAGCAGTTCTTC
CDR3aa: CASTHQGGNEQFF

d_gene: NA
v_gene: TRBV7-6
abundance: NA
j_gene: TRBJ2-5
CDR3nt: TGTGCCAGCAGCTTAGTGATCAGCGGCGGGACCCAGTACTTC
CDR3aa: CASSLVISGGTQYF

d_gene: TRBD2
v_gene: TRBV7-2
abundance: many
j_gene: TRBJ2-2
CDR3nt: TGTGCCAGCAGGGGACTAGGGAACACCGGGGAGCTGTTTTTT
CDR3aa: CASRGLGNTGELFF

d_gene: TRBD1
v_gene: TRBV10-3
abundance: many
j_gene: TRBJ1-2
CDR3nt: TGTGCCACTTCGTGGCAGGGGGCTAACTATGGCTACACCTTC
CDR3aa: CATSWQGANYGYTF

d_gene: NA
v_gene: TRBV7-4
abundance: many
j_gene: TRBJ2-7
CDR3nt: TGTGCCAGCAGCTCACCCGGCTACGAGCAGTACTTC
CDR3aa: CASSSPGYEQYF

d_gene: NA
v_gene: TRBV20-1
abundance: many
j_gene: TRBJ2-7
CDR3nt: TGCAGTGCTAGGGGGGGTAGTCTCTCCTACGAGCAGTACTTC
CDR3aa: CSARGGSLSYEQYF

d_gene: TRBD1
v_gene: TRBV7-9
abundance: many
j_gene: TRBJ1-1
CDR3nt: TGTGCCAGCAGCTCCTGGACAGGGAGGCGGAACACTGAAGCTTTCTTT
CDR3aa: CASSSWTGRRNTEAFF

d_gene: NA
v_gene: TRBV5-1
abundance: many
j_gene: TRBJ2-3
CDR3nt: TGCGCCAGCAGCTTGACAAGTATCACAGATACGCAGTATTTT
CDR3aa: CASSLTSITDTQYF

d_gene: NA
v_gene: TRBV7-9
abundance: many
j_gene: TRBJ1-1
CDR3nt: TGTGCCAGCAGCTTAAGACCGGGGATGAACACTGAAGCTTTCTTT
CDR3aa: CASSLRPGMNTEAFF

d_gene: NA
v_gene: TRBV11-2
abundance: many
j_gene: TRBJ2-1
CDR3nt: TGTGCCAGCAGCTTAGGGGGTGAGCAGTTCTTC
CDR3aa: CASSLGGEQFF

d_gene: TRBD1
v_gene: TRBV12-5
abundance: many
j_gene: TRBJ2-7
CDR3nt: TGTGCTAGTCCAAAGAGCGGACAGGGGGCCTACGAGCAGTACTTC
CDR3aa: CASPKSGQGAYEQYF

d_gene: TRBD1
v_gene: TRBV12-3/TRBV12-4
abundance: many
j_gene: TRBJ2-5
CDR3nt: TGTGCCAGCAGTGACGGACAGGGGGGCGGTTTGACCCAGTACTTC
CDR3aa: CASSDGQGGGLTQYF

d_gene: TRBD1
v_gene: TRBV7-8
abundance: many
j_gene: TRBJ2-7
CDR3nt: TGTGCCAGCAGCGTTCCCCTTACGACAGGGGGAAGGGAGCAGTACTTC
CDR3aa: CASSVPLTTGGREQYF

d_gene: TRBD2
v_gene: TRBV7-9
abundance: many
j_gene: TRBJ2-3
CDR3nt: TGTGCCAGCAGCTTAGTAGGCGGGGGTACAGATACGCAGTATTTT
CDR3aa: CASSLVGGGTDTQYF

d_gene: NA
v_gene: TRBV29-1
abundance: many
j_gene: TRBJ1-1
CDR3nt: TGCAGCGTTGAAAGGAGCGGGGTAACTGAAGCTTTCTTT
CDR3aa: CSVERSGVTEAFF

d_gene: TRBD2
v_gene: TRBV4-2
abundance: few
j_gene: TRBJ2-4
CDR3nt: TGTGCCAGCAGCCTTAGCGGGGGGGTGAGAATGGAGAACATTCAGTACTTC
CDR3aa: CASSLSGGVRMENIQYF

d_gene: NA
v_gene: TRBV5-1
abundance: many
j_gene: TRBJ2-2
CDR3nt: TGCGCCAGCAGCTTGGGGCAGGGCGGGGAGCTGTTTTTT
CDR3aa: CASSLGQGGELFF

d_gene: NA
v_gene: TRBV5-1
abundance: medium-sized
j_gene: TRBJ1-1
CDR3nt: TGCGCCAGCAGCTTGCGGGGAGGGGTGCAGAACACTGAAGCTTTCTTT
CDR3aa: CASSLRGGVQNTEAFF

d_gene: NA
v_gene: TRBV28
abundance: many
j_gene: TRBJ2-1
CDR3nt: TGTGCCAGCAGTTTCGCGCTCGGCTTATCGCGGGGAAGCATGAGCAATGAGCAGTTCTTC
CDR3aa: CASSFALGLSRGSMSNEQFF

d_gene: TRBD1
v_gene: TRBV12-3/TRBV12-4
abundance: many
j_gene: TRBJ2-3
CDR3nt: TGTGCCAGCAGTTTAAACGGACAGGGACCAGATACGCAGTATTTT
CDR3aa: CASSLNGQGPDTQYF

d_gene: NA
v_gene: TRBV12-3/TRBV12-4
abundance: many
j_gene: TRBJ2-1
CDR3nt: TGTGCCAGTGGTAGCAAGGATGAGCAGTTCTTC
CDR3aa: CASGSKDEQFF

d_gene: NA
v_gene: TRBV29-1
abundance: medium-sized
j_gene: TRBJ1-2
CDR3nt: TGCAGCGTATCCCCCTTCGAGGGATATGGCTACACCTTC
CDR3aa: CSVSPFEGYGYTF

d_gene: NA
v_gene: TRBV4-2
abundance: many
j_gene: TRBJ1-1
CDR3nt: TGTGCCAGCAGCCAAGACGGACATGAAGCTTTCTTT
CDR3aa: CASSQDGHEAFF

d_gene: TRBD1
v_gene: TRBV20-1
abundance: NA
j_gene: TRBJ2-7
CDR3nt: TGCAGTGCGTTCGGACAGGGGAGCTCCTACGAGCAGTACTTC
CDR3aa: CSAFGQGSSYEQYF

d_gene: TRBD2
v_gene: TRBV12-3/TRBV12-4
abundance: many
j_gene: TRBJ2-1
CDR3nt: TGTGCCAGCAGTTCTCGCGGGGGGATGTACAATGAGCAGTTCTTC
CDR3aa: CASSSRGGMYNEQFF

d_gene: NA
v_gene: TRBV10-3
abundance: many
j_gene: TRBJ2-7
CDR3nt: TGTGCCATCCGAGAGCTTTACGAGCAGTACTTC
CDR3aa: CAIRELYEQYF

d_gene: TRBD2
v_gene: TRBV20-1
abundance: medium-sized
j_gene: TRBJ2-3
CDR3nt: TGCAGTGCTAGAGATCATAAAGGACTAGTCACAGATACGCAGTATTTT
CDR3aa: CSARDHKGLVTDTQYF

d_gene: NA
v_gene: TRBV11-1
abundance: medium-sized
j_gene: TRBJ2-5
CDR3nt: TGTGCCAGCAGCTTTCAGGCGCAAGAGACCCAGTACTTC
CDR3aa: CASSFQAQETQYF

d_gene: NA
v_gene: TRBV4-1
abundance: many
j_gene: TRBJ1-1
CDR3nt: TGCGCCAGCAGCCCGAGAAACGGACAGATGAACACTGAAGCTTTCTTT
CDR3aa: CASSPRNGQMNTEAFF

d_gene: NA
v_gene: TRBV7-3
abundance: many
j_gene: TRBJ2-3
CDR3nt: TGTGCCAGCAGCTTAACTTCGGCGTCGACAGATACGCAGTATTTT
CDR3aa: CASSLTSASTDTQYF

d_gene: TRBD2
v_gene: TRBV12-3/TRBV12-4
abundance: NA
j_gene: TRBJ2-5
CDR3nt: TGTGCCAGCAGTTTAGGACTAGCGCGGCCACCCCGGGAGACCCAGTACTTC
CDR3aa: CASSLGLARPPRETQYF

d_gene: NA
v_gene: TRBV3-1
abundance: many
j_gene: TRBJ1-4
CDR3nt: TGTGCCAGCAGCCAAGATGGAGGAACTAATGAAAAACTGTTTTTT
CDR3aa: CASSQDGGTNEKLFF

d_gene: TRBD2
v_gene: TRBV10-3
abundance: many
j_gene: TRBJ2-3
CDR3nt: TGTGCCATCAGTGAGCCGACTGGGGGACTAGCGGGGGAGAGAGATACGCAGTATTTT
CDR3aa: CAISEPTGGLAGERDTQYF

d_gene: NA
v_gene: TRBV28
abundance: few
j_gene: TRBJ1-1
CDR3nt: TGTGCCAGCAGTTTATATCCCGCCGTGGCGATCGTACAGCCGAACACTGAAGCTTTCTTT
CDR3aa: CASSLYPAVAIVQPNTEAFF

d_gene: NA
v_gene: TRBV20-1
abundance: NA
j_gene: TRBJ2-2
CDR3nt: TGCAGTGCTAGAGATTGGGGAGCAGGTTCCAGGGAGCTGTTTTTT
CDR3aa: CSARDWGAGSRELFF

d_gene: NA
v_gene: TRBV3-1
abundance: many
j_gene: TRBJ2-5
CDR3nt: TGTGCCAGCAGCCACGAGGTGGGGGGCTTCGAGACCCAGTACTTC
CDR3aa: CASSHEVGGFETQYF

d_gene: NA
v_gene: TRBV18
abundance: medium-sized
j_gene: TRBJ2-2
CDR3nt: TGTGCCAGCTCGTCGGGGAGAAGCACCGGGGAGCTGTTTTTT
CDR3aa: CASSSGRSTGELFF

d_gene: NA
v_gene: TRBV6-2/TRBV6-3
abundance: many
j_gene: TRBJ1-5
CDR3nt: TGTGCCAGCAGTTACTCAAGCGGGGGGCGGCATTTT
CDR3aa: CASSYSSGGRHF

d_gene: TRBD2
v_gene: TRBV12-3/TRBV12-4
abundance: many
j_gene: TRBJ2-1
CDR3nt: TGTGCCAGCAGTTTCCGAGCGGGGGGGCCGTATGAGCAGTTCTTC
CDR3aa: CASSFRAGGPYEQFF

d_gene: TRBD2
v_gene: TRBV6-5
abundance: many
j_gene: TRBJ2-7
CDR3nt: TGTGCCAGCAGAGAGGGGCTAGGCCGCGGGGGAGAGTACTTC
CDR3aa: CASREGLGRGGEYF

d_gene: TRBD2
v_gene: TRBV10-3
abundance: many
j_gene: TRBJ2-7
CDR3nt: TGTGCCATCAAGGCGGGACTAGCGGGAGTCGAGCAGTACTTC
CDR3aa: CAIKAGLAGVEQYF

d_gene: NA
v_gene: TRBV4-3
abundance: many
j_gene: TRBJ1-6
CDR3nt: TGCGCCAGCTCGAACCTCTTGGCCAATTCACCCCTCCACTTT
CDR3aa: CASSNLLANSPLHF

d_gene: TRBD2
v_gene: TRBV3-1
abundance: many
j_gene: TRBJ2-3
CDR3nt: TGTGCCAGCAGCCTCGTGGGACTAGCACATACGCAGTATTTT
CDR3aa: CASSLVGLAHTQYF

d_gene: NA
v_gene: TRBV6-2/TRBV6-3
abundance: many
j_gene: TRBJ2-7
CDR3nt: TGTGCCAGCCGCGGGACCCAGACCTACGAGCAGTACTTC
CDR3aa: CASRGTQTYEQYF

d_gene: NA
v_gene: TRBV30
abundance: many
j_gene: TRBJ1-3
CDR3nt: TGTGCCTGCAGACAGAGGAGCTCTGGAAACACCATATATTTT
CDR3aa: CACRQRSSGNTIYF

d_gene: NA
v_gene: TRBV29-1
abundance: many
j_gene: TRBJ1-1
CDR3nt: TGCAGCGTTGGGGGGCCCGGGTCCCTCAAGGGTGAAGCTTTCTTT
CDR3aa: CSVGGPGSLKGEAFF

d_gene: NA
v_gene: TRBV7-9
abundance: many
j_gene: TRBJ2-1
CDR3nt: TGTGCCAGCAGCTTAATAATGATGGGGAATGAGCAGTTCTTC
CDR3aa: CASSLIMMGNEQFF

d_gene: NA
v_gene: TRBV20-1
abundance: many
j_gene: TRBJ1-2
CDR3nt: TGCAGTGCCCCCAAGAGTAGACCAGGAATATCTAACTATGGCTACACCTTC
CDR3aa: CSAPKSRPGISNYGYTF

d_gene: NA
v_gene: TRBV6-5
abundance: many
j_gene: TRBJ1-2
CDR3nt: TGTGCCAGCAGTTCCGTCGGGGGCAGAAACTATGGCTACACCTTC
CDR3aa: CASSSVGGRNYGYTF

d_gene: NA
v_gene: TRBV20-1
abundance: NA
j_gene: TRBJ1-1
CDR3nt: TGCAGTGCTGTTCCTCGGGTAGCTTTCTTT
CDR3aa: CSAVPRVAFF

d_gene: NA
v_gene: TRBV19
abundance: medium-sized
j_gene: TRBJ2-7
CDR3nt: TGTGCCAGTAGTATTATCGGGGGAGCGGCCAACCCCTACGAGCAGTACTTC
CDR3aa: CASSIIGGAANPYEQYF

d_gene: NA
v_gene: TRBV6-5
abundance: many
j_gene: TRBJ1-2
CDR3nt: TGTGCCAGCAGTTACTCGTCAACTTCGGGGGGTGGCTACACCTTC
CDR3aa: CASSYSSTSGGGYTF

d_gene: NA
v_gene: TRBV24-1
abundance: many
j_gene: TRBJ1-1
CDR3nt: TGTGCCACCAGTGACGGTATGAACACTGAAGCTTTCTTT
CDR3aa: CATSDGMNTEAFF

d_gene: NA
v_gene: TRBV5-4
abundance: many
j_gene: TRBJ1-2
CDR3nt: TGTGCCAGCAGCGGGGGGGGTAAAGGGTATGGCTACACCTTC
CDR3aa: CASSGGGKGYGYTF

d_gene: TRBD2
v_gene: TRBV10-2
abundance: many
j_gene: TRBJ2-5
CDR3nt: TGCGCCAGCAGGGGACTAGCGACCTCATCGCGAGAGACCCAGTACTTC
CDR3aa: CASRGLATSSRETQYF